This T cell receptor beta chain comes out of a study of identical twins. At least ten counts were recorded for this clonotype. TCRdb reprocessed the 5' RACE reads via MiXCR and lists one record per CDR3 protein. The table shows about 900,000 distinct CDR3 sequences, with about 12% occurring only once. V shed 5 bases, J shed 5 bases, and the junction held 5 bases outside the gene matches. CDR1 and CDR2 from the germline V gene are MDHEN and SYDVKM. The CDR3 totals 13 residues. The same data also went into a second study, on yellow fever vaccine responses in identical twins.

Sequencing was done on a sample of PBMCs. The chain has TRBV28 and TRBJ2-5; TRBD1 matches 7 bases. This receptor was taken from a woman under 30 in good health. The CDR3: CASSAGGRETQYF. CDR3 bases: TGTGCCAGCAGTGCAGGGGGTCGGGAGACCCAGTACTTC.